This record looks at one TCR beta chain sequence and its context. Its antigen is currently unknown. The sample originates from a study of cytomegalovirus exposure and HLA in healthy donors. PCR primers comprised 60 Vbeta and 13 Jbeta primers. The assay was immunoSEQ multiplex PCR, and TCRdb's table has in-frame clones only and misses some. The profile shows about 100,000 clones, under 80% of them singletons. The study's findings and limits: Approximately 17,000 TCR beta sequences were associated with HLA alleles at 0.05 false discovery rate in a later analysis. Available immune exposure information was restricted to CMV serostatus only.

Sequenced sample: PBMCs. The source is a woman in her thirties or forties in good health and CMV-seropositive.

The CDR3 sequence: CAISGPRTNYYGYTF. The CDR3 region has the DNA TGTGCCATCAGTGGCCCAAGGACAAACTATTATGGCTACACCTTC. The rearrangement links TRBV10-3 to TRBJ1-2, with a possible D match to TRBD1 (5 bases). The CDR3 has 15 amino acids. Trimming left V 4 bases short and J 5 bases short, with 17 bases between. Per the germline V gene, CDR1 is ENHRY and CDR2 is SYGVKD.